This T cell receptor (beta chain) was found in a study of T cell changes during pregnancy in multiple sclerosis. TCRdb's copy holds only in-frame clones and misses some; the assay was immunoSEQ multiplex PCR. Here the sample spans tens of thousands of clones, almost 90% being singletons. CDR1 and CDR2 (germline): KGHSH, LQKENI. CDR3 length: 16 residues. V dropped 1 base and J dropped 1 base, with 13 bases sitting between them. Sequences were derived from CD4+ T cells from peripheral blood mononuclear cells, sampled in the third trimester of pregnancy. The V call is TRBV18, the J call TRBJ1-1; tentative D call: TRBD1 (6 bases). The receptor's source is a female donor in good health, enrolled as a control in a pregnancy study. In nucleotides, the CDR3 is TGTGCCAGCTCACCACTTCCCGGGGGGCAGAACACTGAAGCTTTCTTT. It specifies CASSPLPGGQNTEAFF.